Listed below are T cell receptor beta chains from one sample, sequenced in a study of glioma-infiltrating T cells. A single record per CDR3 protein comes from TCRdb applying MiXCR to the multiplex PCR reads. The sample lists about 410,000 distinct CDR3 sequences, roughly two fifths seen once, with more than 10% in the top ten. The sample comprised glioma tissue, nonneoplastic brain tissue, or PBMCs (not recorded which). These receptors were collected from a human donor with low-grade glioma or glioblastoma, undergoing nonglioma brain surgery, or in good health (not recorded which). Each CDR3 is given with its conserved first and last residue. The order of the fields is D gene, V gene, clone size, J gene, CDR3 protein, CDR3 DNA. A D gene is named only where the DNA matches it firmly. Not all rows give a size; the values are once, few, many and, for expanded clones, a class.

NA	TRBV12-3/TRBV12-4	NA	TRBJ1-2	CASSFSKGYGYTF	TGTGCCAGCAGTTTCTCTAAGGGGTATGGCTACACCTTC
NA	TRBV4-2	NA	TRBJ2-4	CASSQDGSVLAKNIQYF	TGTGCCAGCAGCCAAGATGGCTCCGTTCTAGCCAAAAACATTCAGTACTTC
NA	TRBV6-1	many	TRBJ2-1	CASSYLDEQFF	TGTGCCAGCAGCTACCTGGATGAGCAGTTCTTC
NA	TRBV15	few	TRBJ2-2	CAIPKKAQVRAGELFF	TGTGCCATTCCTAAGAAGGCGCAAGTACGGGCCGGGGAGCTGTTTTTT
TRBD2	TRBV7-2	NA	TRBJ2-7	CASSFEAGADYNEQYF	TGTGCCAGCAGCTTTGAGGCGGGAGCAGACTACAATGAGCAGTACTTC
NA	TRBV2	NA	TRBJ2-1	CASRTGPQEFF	TGTGCCAGCAGGACGGGCCCGCAAGAGTTCTTC
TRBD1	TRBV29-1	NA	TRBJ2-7	CSVEEGEKTGDSSYEHYF	TGCAGCGTTGAAGAGGGGGAGAAGACAGGGGATTCTTCTTACGAGCATTACTTC
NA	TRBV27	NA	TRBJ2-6	CASSLSSGSGANVLTF	TGTGCCAGCAGTTTATCGTCGGGGTCTGGGGCCAACGTCCTGACTTTC
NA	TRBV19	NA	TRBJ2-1	CASSIRFNEQFF	TGTGCCAGTAGTATTCGGTTCAATGAGCAGTTCTTC
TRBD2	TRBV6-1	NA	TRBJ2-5	CASSILAGRPETQYF	TGTGCCAGCAGTATACTAGCGGGGAGGCCAGAGACCCAGTACTTC
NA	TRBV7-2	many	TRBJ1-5	CASSLWSNQPQHF	TGTGCCAGCAGCTTATGGAGCAATCAGCCCCAGCATTTT
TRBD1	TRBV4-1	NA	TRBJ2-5	CASSHGTEFQETQYF	TGCGCCAGCAGCCACGGGACAGAATTCCAAGAGACCCAGTACTTC
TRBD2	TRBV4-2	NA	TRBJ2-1	CASTVGLAGNYNEQFF	TGTGCCAGCACCGTAGGACTAGCGGGAAACTACAATGAGCAGTTCTTC
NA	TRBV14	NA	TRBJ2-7	CASSQERGSEQYF	TGTGCCAGCAGCCAAGAGAGGGGGTCCGAGCAGTACTTC
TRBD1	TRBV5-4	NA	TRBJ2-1	CAITGTGMYNEQFF	TGTGCCATAACCGGGACAGGGATGTACAATGAGCAGTTCTTC
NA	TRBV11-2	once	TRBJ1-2	CASSQDRGRPNYGYPF	TGCGCCAGCAGCCAAGATAGGGGCAGACCTAACTATGGCTACCCCTTC
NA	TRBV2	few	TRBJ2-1	CASKPGRSLYNEQFF	TGTGCCAGCAAACCGGGACGATCCCTCTACAATGAGCAGTTCTTC
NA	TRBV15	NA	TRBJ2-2	CATSRDVAADTGELFF	TGTGCCACCAGCAGAGATGTGGCAGCGGACACCGGGGAGCTGTTTTTT
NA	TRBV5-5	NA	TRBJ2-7	CASSLVATGLYEQYF	TGTGCCAGCAGCTTGGTGGCGACAGGACTCTACGAGCAGTACTTC
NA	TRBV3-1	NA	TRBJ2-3	CASSQDRAALTQYF	TGTGCCAGCAGCCAAGATCGGGCCGCTTTGACGCAGTATTTT
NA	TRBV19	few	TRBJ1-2	CASSIEWGRYGYTF	TGTGCCAGTAGTATCGAATGGGGCCGCTATGGCTACACCTTC
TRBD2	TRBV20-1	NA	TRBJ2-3	CNGPPSGIADTQYF	TGCAACGGCCCCCCTAGCGGGATCGCAGATACGCAGTATTTT
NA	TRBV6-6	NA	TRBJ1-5	CASSYDRYSNQPQHF	TGTGCCAGCAGTTACGATCGGTATAGCAATCAGCCCCAGCATTTT
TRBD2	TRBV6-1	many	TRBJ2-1	CASTSLAAFVYNEQFF	TGTGCCAGCACCTCACTAGCGGCCTTTGTTTACAATGAGCAGTTCTTC
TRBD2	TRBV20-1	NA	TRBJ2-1	CSASGRVSCNEQFF	TGCAGTGCTAGCGGGAGGGTTTCCTGCAATGAGCAGTTCTTC
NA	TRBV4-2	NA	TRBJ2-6	CASSQGSGSGANVLTF	TGTGCCAGCAGCCAAGGTAGCGGCTCTGGGGCCAACGTCCTGACTTTC
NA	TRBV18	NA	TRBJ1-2	CASSPPPGGNYGYTF	TGTGCCAGCTCACCACCGCCGGGCGGTAACTATGGCTACACCTTC
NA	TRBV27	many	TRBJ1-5	CASSLMGRQPQHF	TGTGCCAGCAGTTTAATGGGAAGGCAGCCCCAGCATTTT
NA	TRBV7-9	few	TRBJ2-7	CASSLIRQSFYEQYF	TGTGCCAGCAGCCTTATCCGACAAAGTTTCTACGAGCAGTACTTC
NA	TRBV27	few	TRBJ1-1	CASIEEGGTEAFF	TGTGCCAGCATTGAGGAGGGGGGGACTGAGGCTTTCTTT
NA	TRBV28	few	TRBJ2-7	CASRPGQTYEQYF	TGTGCCAGCAGGCCTGGACAGACCTACGAGCAGTACTTC
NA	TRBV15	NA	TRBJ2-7	CATSSGRRVGSYEQYF	TGTGCCACCAGCAGTGGGAGGAGGGTAGGGTCCTACGAGCAGTACTTC
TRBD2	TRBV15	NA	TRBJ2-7	CASSHQLAVYEQYF	TGCGCCAGCAGCCACCAACTAGCGGTTTACGAGCAGTACTTC
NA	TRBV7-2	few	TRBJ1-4	CASSTSPATNEKLFF	TGTGCCAGCAGCACTTCGCCAGCAACTAATGAAAAACTGTTTTTT
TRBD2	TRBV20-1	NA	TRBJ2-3	CSARDRASGRGTDTQYF	TGCAGTGCTAGAGATCGGGCTAGCGGGAGGGGCACAGATACGCAGTATTTT
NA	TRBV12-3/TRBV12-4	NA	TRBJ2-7	CASRSSGVYEQYF	TGTGCCAGCAGAAGCTCTGGGGTCTACGAGCAGTACTTC
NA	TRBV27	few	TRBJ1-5	CASSLGGGGNQPQHF	TGTGCCAGCAGTTTGGGCGGGGGTGGCAATCAGCCCCAGCATTTT
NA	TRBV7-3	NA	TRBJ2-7	CASSASGALRDEQYF	TGTGCCAGCAGCGCGTCGGGAGCCCTCCGGGACGAGCAGTACTTC
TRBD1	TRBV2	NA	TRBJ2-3	CASSRDRTSTDTQYF	TGTGCCAGCAGCCGGGACAGAACTAGCACAGATACGCAGTATTTT
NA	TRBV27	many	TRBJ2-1	CASSLGGVPYNEQFF	TGTGCCAGCAGTTTGGGCGGGGTGCCCTACAATGAGCAGTTCTTC
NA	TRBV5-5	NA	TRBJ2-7	CASSLGIAYEQYF	TGTGCCAGCAGCTTGGGGATAGCTTACGAGCAGTACTTC
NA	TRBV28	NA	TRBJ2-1	CASSPGGSCNEQFF	TGTGCCAGCAGTCCCGGAGGGTCCTGCAATGAGCAGTTCTTC
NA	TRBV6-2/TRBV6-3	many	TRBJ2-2	CASSSIRTGELFF	TGTGCCAGCAGTTCGATCCGAACCGGGGAGCTGTTTTTT
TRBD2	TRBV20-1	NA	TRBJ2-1	CSASSRGSGGDEQFF	TGCAGTGCCAGCAGCCGCGGGAGCGGTGGCGATGAGCAGTTCTTC